Detailed here is one T cell receptor beta chain. Between the trimmed V and J ends, which lost 6 bases and 2 bases, there was a span of 13 bases. CDR1 ENHRY and CDR2 SYGVKD come from the germline V gene. CDR3 length: 14 amino acids. Profiled with immunoSEQ multiplex PCR; TCRdb holds only in-frame clones, not every one. The table lists approximately 110,000 clones, around 94% of them singletons. These data belong to a study of brain T cells in children with intractable seizures. The chain joins TRBV10-3 to TRBJ2-5; D not resolved. This receptor was taken from a boy younger than two with hemimegalencephaly and intractable seizures. The sample in question was peripheral blood, obtained at surgery. CDR3 bases: TGTGCCATCAGGGAGCCGCTGGGGCAAGAGACCCAGTACTTC. Protein: CAIREPLGQETQYF.